What follows are 15 T cell receptor beta chains derived from one specimen sequenced in a study of cytomegalovirus exposure and HLA in healthy donors. Data came from immunoSEQ multiplex PCR; TCRdb stores just in-frame clones and leaves some out. Among some 75,000 clones listed, 95% to 97% were seen once. The sample comprised PBMCs. The receptors come from a woman aged 18-35 years in good health and CMV-seronegative.

The genes are TRBV2 and TRBJ2-7, with D possibly matching TRBD2 (6 bases). Germline loops: CDR1 SNHLY, CDR2 FYNNEI. V was pared by 7 bases and J by 4 bases, with 11 bases between. The CDR3 runs to 12 residues. The CDR3 sequence: CASTSRGYEQYF. CDR3 DNA sequence: TGTGCCAGCACCTCGCGGGGTTACGAGCAGTACTTC.

This sequence joins TRBV28 and TRBJ2-1; 12 bases match TRBD2. Germline assignment: CDR1 MDHEN and CDR2 SYDVKM. This CDR3 spans 17 amino acids. V dropped 7 bases and J dropped 1; count of bases not matched to a gene: 8. DNA of the CDR3: TGTGCCAGCACTAGCGGGGGGGAATACACTTCCTACAATGAGCAGTTCTTC. Translated, it gives CASTSGGEYTSYNEQFF.

The chain joins TRBV28 to TRBJ1-5; weak D call: TRBD1 (5 bases). The length of the CDR3 is 18 residues. Per germline, CDR1 MDHEN and CDR2 SYDVKM. Trimming pared 0 bases from V and 2 bases from J, leaving 17 bases between. CDR3 sequence reads: CASSLWMSAGGGNQPQHF. CDR3 sequence (DNA): TGTGCCAGCAGTTTATGGATGTCCGCCGGGGGGGGCAATCAGCCCCAGCATTTT.

J is TRBJ2-1 and V is TRBV19, with 7 bases lining up with TRBD2. The trim removed 5 bases at V and 12 bases at J, leaving 1 base unmatched. This CDR3 is 10 amino acids long. The germline CDR1 and CDR2 sequences are LNHDA and SQIVND (reference sequence). CDR3 nucleotides: TGTGCCAGTAGTGGGGGGGTGCAGTTCTTC. This sequence encodes CASSGGVQFF.

This rearrangement joins TRBV11-2 to TRBJ2-5; TRBD2 is a possible D gene (6 bases). Germline loops: CDR1 SGHAT, CDR2 FQNNGV. This CDR3 has 16 amino acids. With 2 bases removed from V and 4 bases from J, the gap between germline ends came to 17 bases. The CDR3 reads CASSLLSDPGGETQYF. DNA for the CDR3: TGTGCCAGCAGCTTACTATCCGACCCCGGGGGAGAGACCCAGTACTTC.

The rearrangement links TRBV10-3 to TRBJ2-7, with TRBD1 matching 7 bases. CDR3 length: 14 amino acids. Germline lookup yields CDR1 ENHRY and CDR2 SYGVKD. V shed 6 bases and J 3 bases; nucleotides not matched to a gene: 8. The CDR3 reads CAISTTGTGYEQYF. In nucleotides, the CDR3 is TGTGCCATCAGCACGACAGGGACGGGCTACGAGCAGTACTTC.

The chain recombines TRBV9 with TRBJ1-2; possibly TRBD1 for D (5 bases). This CDR3 has 14 residues. The V gene lost 4 bases and the J gene lost 2 bases, with 12 bases spanning the gap. Germline-derived CDR1 and CDR2 are SGDLS and YYNGEE. CDR3: CASSPPDRNYGYTF. In DNA form, the CDR3 reads TGTGCCAGCAGCCCGCCAGACAGAAACTATGGCTACACCTTC. Combining the CDR3 with reference TRBV9 and TRBJ1-2 gives the whole variable domain DSGVTQTPKHLITATGQRVTLRCSPRSGDLSVYWYQQSLDQGLQFLIQYYNGEERAKGNILERFSAQQFPDLHSELNLSSLELGDSALYFCASSPPDRNYGYTFGSGTRLTVV.

The chain is built from TRBV6-1 and TRBJ1-6, with D possibly being TRBD1 (5 bases). V lost 11 bases and J 10 bases, leaving 21 bases between the germline ends. Germline V gene data show CDR1 as MNHNS and CDR2 as SASEGT. The CDR3 has 14 amino acids. The CDR3 bases are TGTGCCGGCCGGATACCAGGGTTCGAGTCACCCCTCCACTTT. The encoded protein is CAGRIPGFESPLHF.

This clone was detected only once. CDR3 DNA sequence: TGTGCCAGCTCACCCGCCGGACAGGAGATGGAGACCCAGTACTTC. It translates to CASSPAGQEMETQYF. The chain has TRBV18 and TRBJ2-5; 7 bases agree with TRBD1. With 3 bases clipped from V and 5 bases from J, the junction kept 9 bases outside the gene matches. CDR3 length: 15 residues. Germline-derived CDR1 and CDR2 are KGHSH and LQKENI.

The DNA of the CDR3 is TGTGCCATCAGTGACATGGGACAGTACACTGAAGCTTTCTTT. Encoded protein: CAISDMGQYTEAFF. The chain uses TRBV10-3 and TRBJ1-1; 7 bases agree with TRBD1. The CDR3 spans 14 residues. Germline CDR1 is ENHRY and CDR2 is SYGVKD. With V trimmed by 3 bases and J by 3 bases, 4 bases remained unmatched.

This sequence joins TRBV25-1 and TRBJ2-5; D unresolved. V was shortened by 7 bases and J by 0 bases, with 6 bases between the two germline ends. The CDR3 contains 12 residues. The germline gives CDR1 MGHDK, CDR2 SYGVNS. This chain's CDR3 is CASNVYQETQYF. The CDR3, as DNA: TGTGCCAGCAATGTCTACCAAGAGACCCAGTACTTC.

J is TRBJ2-7 and V is TRBV6-5, with 9 bases aligning to TRBD1. Germline CDR1 reads MNHEY; CDR2 reads SVGAGI. The CDR3 loop spans 15 amino acids. With V trimmed by 5 bases and J by 4 bases, 9 bases remained unmatched. The CDR3 nucleotides read TGTGCCAGCAGTACTCCCGGGACAGGGCTATACGAGCAGTACTTC. Protein sequence: CASSTPGTGLYEQYF.

The V gene is TRBV27, the J gene TRBJ2-3; a weak D match, TRBD2 (6 bases). Germline V lookup: CDR1 MNHEY, CDR2 SMNVEV (reference sequence). The length of the CDR3 is 15 residues. V dropped 2 bases and J dropped 1 base, with 10 bases sitting between them. The CDR3 loop is CASSLAGSGTDTQYF. CDR3 in DNA: TGTGCCAGCAGTTTAGCGGGGTCGGGCACAGATACGCAGTATTTT.

The chain links TRBV7-9 to TRBJ2-1; 10 bases match TRBD2. The CDR3 sequence is 15 residues long. Germline-derived CDR1 and CDR2 are SEHNR and FQNEAQ (reference sequence). V was clipped by 2 bases and J by 8 bases; unmatched bases: 6. CDR3 nucleotide sequence: TGTGCCAGCAGCTTACTAGCGGGAGTTATGGATGAGCAGTTCTTC. Amino acids: CASSLLAGVMDEQFF.

The chain is built from TRBV29-1 and TRBJ2-2, with a weak D call TRBD2 (5 bases). Germline V lookup: CDR1 SQVTM, CDR2 ANQGSEA. This CDR3 is 14 amino acids long. V shed 0 bases and J shed 6 bases, with 11 bases lying between them. CDR3 sequence (DNA): TGCAGCGTTGAAGATACGGGGAAAGCCGGGGAGCTGTTTTTT. Its translation: CSVEDTGKAGELFF.